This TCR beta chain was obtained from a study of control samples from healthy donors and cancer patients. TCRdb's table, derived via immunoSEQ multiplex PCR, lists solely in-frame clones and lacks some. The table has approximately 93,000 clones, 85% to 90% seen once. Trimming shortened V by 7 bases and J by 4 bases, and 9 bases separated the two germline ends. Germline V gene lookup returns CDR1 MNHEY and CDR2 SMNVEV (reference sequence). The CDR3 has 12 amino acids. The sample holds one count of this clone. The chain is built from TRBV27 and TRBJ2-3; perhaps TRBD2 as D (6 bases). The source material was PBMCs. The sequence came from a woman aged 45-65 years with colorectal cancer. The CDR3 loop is CASMEGPDTQYF. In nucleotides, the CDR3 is TGTGCCAGCATGGAGGGACCAGATACGCAGTATTTT.